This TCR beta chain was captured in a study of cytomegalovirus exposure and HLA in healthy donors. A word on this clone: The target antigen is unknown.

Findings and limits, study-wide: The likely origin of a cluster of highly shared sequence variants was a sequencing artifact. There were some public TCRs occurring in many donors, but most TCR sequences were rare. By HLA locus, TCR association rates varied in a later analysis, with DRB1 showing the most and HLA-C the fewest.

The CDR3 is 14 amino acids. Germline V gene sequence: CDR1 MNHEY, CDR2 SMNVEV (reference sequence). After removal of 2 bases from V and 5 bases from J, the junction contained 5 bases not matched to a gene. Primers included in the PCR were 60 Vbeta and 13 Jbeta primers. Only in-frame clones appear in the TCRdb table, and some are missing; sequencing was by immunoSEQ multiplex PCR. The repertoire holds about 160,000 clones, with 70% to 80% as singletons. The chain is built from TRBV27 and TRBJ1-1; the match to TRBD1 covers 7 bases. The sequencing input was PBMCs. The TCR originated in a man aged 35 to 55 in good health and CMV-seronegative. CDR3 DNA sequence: TGTGCCAGCAGTTTAGGAGGGGGCACGACTGAAGCTTTCTTT. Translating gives CASSLGGGTTEAFF.